These T cell receptor beta chains were read from a single sample in a study of cytotoxic CD8 clonotypes in ibrutinib-treated CLL. The method was immunoSEQ multiplex PCR; TCRdb's version includes in-frame clones alone and lacks a portion of them. The repertoire holds roughly 330,000 clones, with roughly two thirds as singletons. The sequences come from PBMCs, collected after 36 months of ibrutinib treatment. These receptors came from a human donor with chronic lymphocytic leukemia. Each CDR3 is given with its conserved first and last residue. D genes are given only for firm matches. Size is omitted from some rows. Given values are once, few, many or a class for expanded clones.

>.|TRBJ1-2|.|TRBV6-9
CARKADGYTF
TGTGCCAGGAAGGCGGATGGCTACACCTTC
>TRBD2|TRBJ2-7|few|TRBV9
CASSVGASGSYEQYF
TGTGCCAGCAGCGTAGGGGCTAGCGGGTCCTACGAGCAGTACTTC
>.|TRBJ1-2|.|TRBV10-3
CAISADTHGYTF
TGTGCCATCAGCGCTGACACTCATGGCTACACCTTC
>.|TRBJ1-1|.|TRBV5-1
CASSLGGHTEAFF
TGCGCCAGCAGCTTGGGAGGGCACACTGAAGCTTTCTTT
>.|TRBJ2-3|.|TRBV27
CASSLTDTQYF
TGTGCCAGCTCCCTCACAGATACGCAGTATTTT
>.|TRBJ2-5|.|TRBV5-1
CASSSGWGQETQYF
TGCGCCAGCAGCTCGGGTTGGGGACAAGAGACCCAGTACTTC
>TRBD1|TRBJ2-1|few|TRBV13
CASRQGQGDNEQFF
TGTGCCAGCAGGCAGGGACAGGGAGACAATGAGCAGTTCTTC
>.|TRBJ1-1|few|TRBV19
CASSIWTEGAFF
TGTGCCAGTAGTATCTGGACCGAGGGAGCTTTCTTT
>.|TRBJ1-5|.|TRBV7-8
CASSLDRGMSNQPQHF
TGTGCCAGCAGCTTAGATCGGGGGATGAGCAATCAGCCCCAGCATTTT
>TRBD1|TRBJ2-7|.|TRBV7-2
CASTLLQGAGEQYF
TGTGCCAGCACCCTCTTACAGGGGGCGGGGGAGCAGTACTTC
>.|TRBJ1-5|.|TRBV7-6
CASSRGQFDQPQHF
TGTGCCAGCAGTCGTGGACAGTTTGATCAGCCCCAGCATTTT
>.|TRBJ1-5|.|TRBV28
CASSPGNQPQHF
TGTGCCAGCAGTCCGGGGAATCAGCCCCAGCATTTT
>TRBD2|TRBJ2-7|.|TRBV5-5
CASSRTSVSEQYF
TGTGCCAGCAGTAGGACTAGCGTCAGCGAGCAGTACTTC
>.|TRBJ1-2|.|TRBV5-6
CASSGQFYGYTF
TGTGCCAGCAGCGGTCAGTTCTATGGCTACACCTTC
>TRBD1|TRBJ1-2|.|TRBV29-1
CSAQGASWSANYGYTF
TGCAGCGCACAGGGGGCCTCATGGTCTGCTAACTATGGCTACACCTTC
>TRBD2|TRBJ2-7|.|TRBV6-5
CASSYRSAGRPYEQYF
TGTGCCAGCAGTTACCGATCGGCCGGGAGGCCCTACGAGCAGTACTTC
>.|TRBJ1-5|.|TRBV27
CASSLSPGGNQPQHF
TGTGCCAGCAGTTTATCGCCCGGGGGCAATCAGCCCCAGCATTTT
>.|TRBJ1-5|few|TRBV10-2
CASSESIEPQHF
TGCGCCAGCAGTGAGTCGATAGAGCCCCAGCATTTT
>TRBD2|TRBJ2-7|.|TRBV7-8
CASSLANPPGLAGVGYEQYF
TGTGCCAGCAGCTTAGCGAACCCTCCGGGACTAGCGGGGGTGGGGTACGAGCAGTACTTC
>.|TRBJ1-2|.|TRBV6-5
CASSYSIGIYYGYTF
TGTGCCAGCAGTTACTCGATAGGAATCTACTATGGCTACACCTTC
>TRBD1|TRBJ1-6|.|TRBV18
CASSPSWQGGYNSPLHF
TGTGCCAGCTCACCCTCGTGGCAGGGGGGTTATAATTCACCCCTCCACTTT
>TRBD1|TRBJ2-7|.|TRBV29-1
CSVEQGAYEQYF
TGCAGCGTTGAACAGGGGGCGTACGAGCAGTACTTC
>TRBD2|TRBJ2-2|.|TRBV5-1
CASSHGSGGAGELFF
TGCGCCAGCAGCCACGGAAGCGGGGGAGCCGGGGAGCTGTTTTTT
>.|TRBJ2-3|.|TRBV6-1
CASGGTQGDTQYF
TGTGCCAGCGGAGGGACCCAGGGAGATACGCAGTATTTT
>.|TRBJ1-5|.|TRBV27
CASSHQGWGHQPQHF
TGTGCCAGCAGTCATCAGGGTTGGGGGCATCAGCCCCAGCATTTT
>TRBD2|TRBJ2-1|.|TRBV29-1
CSAAFSGYNEQFF
TGCAGCGCCGCCTTTAGCGGGTACAATGAGCAGTTCTTC
>TRBD2|TRBJ2-3|few|TRBV20-1
CSARDISGTTF
TGCAGTGCTAGAGATATCTCCGGGACTACTTTT
>.|TRBJ2-5|.|TRBV29-1
CSVEHRVETQYF
TGCAGCGTTGAACACAGGGTTGAGACCCAGTACTTC
>.|TRBJ2-3|.|TRBV6-5
CASSSQGFTDTQYF
TGTGCCAGCAGTTCGCAGGGTTTCACAGATACGCAGTATTTT
>TRBD2|TRBJ2-7|once|TRBV18
CASSPQAVLAGGPYEQYF
TGTGCCAGCTCACCACAGGCGGTGTTAGCGGGAGGGCCCTACGAGCAGTACTTC
>.|TRBJ2-3|few|TRBV2
CASATSPDTQYF
TGTGCCAGCGCTACCTCCCCGGATACGCAGTATTTT
>.|TRBJ1-1|.|TRBV5-1
CASSLSSANTEAFF
TGCGCCAGCAGCTTGAGCTCAGCGAACACTGAAGCTTTCTTT
>TRBD1|TRBJ2-5|.|TRBV29-1
CSVDLGQGAWETQYF
TGCAGCGTTGACCTCGGACAGGGGGCATGGGAGACCCAGTACTTC
>.|TRBJ1-1|.|TRBV18
CASSPGSTEAFF
TGTGCCAGCTCACCCGGGAGCACTGAAGCTTTCTTT
>.|TRBJ1-1|few|TRBV9
CASSVAGVGNTEAFF
TGTGCCAGCAGCGTAGCGGGGGTTGGGAACACTGAAGCTTTCTTT
>.|TRBJ2-7|few|TRBV14
CASSQEVGPYEQYF
TGTGCCAGCAGCCAAGAAGTAGGTCCTTACGAGCAGTACTTC
>TRBD1|TRBJ1-2|.|TRBV7-2
CASSSVVGGPGQESYGYTF
TGTGCCAGCAGCTCAGTTGTTGGGGGACCGGGACAGGAGTCTTATGGCTACACCTTC
>TRBD2|TRBJ2-7|.|TRBV2
CASFWTSGSYEQYF
TGTGCCAGCTTTTGGACTAGCGGGAGCTACGAGCAGTACTTC
>TRBD1|TRBJ1-4|.|TRBV7-9
CASSLGLGTAFNEKLFF
TGTGCCAGCAGCTTAGGGTTAGGGACAGCCTTTAATGAAAAACTGTTTTTT
>.|TRBJ1-5|few|TRBV2
CASSLDSDQPQHF
TGTGCCAGCAGTCTGGACAGCGATCAGCCCCAGCATTTT
>.|TRBJ1-1|.|TRBV2
CATTANTEAFF
TGTGCCACGACAGCGAACACTGAAGCTTTCTTT
>.|TRBJ1-2|.|TRBV23-1
CASSHLEGFREKANARYGYTF
TGCGCCAGCAGTCATTTAGAAGGATTTAGGGAAAAAGCCAATGCGCGGTATGGCTACACCTTC
>.|TRBJ2-1|.|TRBV4-3
CASSQDLGNEQFF
TGCGCCAGCAGCCAAGATCTGGGTAATGAGCAGTTCTTC
>.|TRBJ1-6|.|TRBV7-9
CASSLSRNSPLHF
TGTGCCAGCAGCTTATCTCGTAATTCACCCCTCCACTTT
>.|TRBJ2-3|.|TRBV16
CASSPSQGNTQYF
TGTGCCAGCAGCCCTTCGCAGGGTAATACGCAGTATTTT
>.|TRBJ1-3|few|TRBV19
CASAPGTAGNTIYF
TGTGCCAGTGCCCCAGGGACGGCTGGAAACACCATATATTTT
>.|TRBJ1-1|.|TRBV16
CASSQSHSTEAFF
TGTGCCAGCAGCCAATCTCACAGCACTGAAGCTTTCTTT
>.|TRBJ2-2|.|TRBV29-1
CSVEEADRSGSGELFF
TGCAGCGTTGAAGAAGCCGATAGATCAGGCTCCGGGGAGCTGTTTTTT
>TRBD1|TRBJ2-2|few|TRBV6-5
CASRDRITGELFF
TGTGCCAGCAGGGACAGGATCACCGGGGAGCTGTTTTTT
>.|TRBJ2-1|.|TRBV9
CASTGPNNEQFF
TGTGCCAGCACGGGTCCTAACAATGAGCAGTTCTTC
>TRBD2|TRBJ2-7|.|TRBV5-6
CASSSGLAGDYEQYF
TGTGCCAGCAGCTCGGGACTAGCGGGAGACTACGAGCAGTACTTC
>.|TRBJ1-1|.|TRBV5-1
CASSLAVGAEAFF
TGCGCCAGCAGCTTGGCAGTGGGTGCTGAAGCTTTCTTT
>.|TRBJ1-2|once|TRBV15
CATSRDGHRANYGYTF
TGTGCCACCAGCAGAGATGGGCACAGAGCTAACTATGGCTACACCTTC